This TCR beta chain is drawn from a study of PD-L1 blockade in urothelial cancer. Sequenced by immunoSEQ multiplex PCR; TCRdb stores in-frame clones only, minus some. Of tens of thousands of clones in the sample, approximately 90% were seen once. Described time point: peripheral blood 6 weeks after treatment start. CDR1 is SGHVS and CDR2 is FNYEAQ in the germline V gene. V gave up 1 base and J gave up 9 bases; unmatched junction bases: 5. The CDR3 contains 14 residues. The receptor comes from a woman older than 75 with urothelial cancer. The sample was PBMCs, taken around atezolizumab (anti-PD-L1) treatment. The chain employs TRBV7-6 and TRBJ2-1; 8 bases line up with TRBD2. The CDR3 nucleotides are TGTGCCAGCAGCTTAGGAGAGCGGGAGACTGAGCAGTTCTTC. Its translation: CASSLGERETEQFF.